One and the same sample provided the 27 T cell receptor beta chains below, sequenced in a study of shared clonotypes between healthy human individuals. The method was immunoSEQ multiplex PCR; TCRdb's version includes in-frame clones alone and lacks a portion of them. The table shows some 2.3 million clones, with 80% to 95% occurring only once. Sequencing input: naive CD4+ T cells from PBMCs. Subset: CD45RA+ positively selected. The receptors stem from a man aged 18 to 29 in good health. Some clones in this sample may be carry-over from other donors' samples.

CDR3 residues: CASSYRLRGAMETQYF. The CDR3 DNA sequence: TGCGCCAGCAGCTACCGATTAAGGGGGGCGATGGAGACCCAGTACTTC. The rearrangement links TRBV4-1 to TRBJ2-5, with D perhaps TRBD1 or TRBD2 (6 bases each). The CDR3 covers 16 residues. V was trimmed by 5 bases and J by 5 bases, leaving 21 bases between them. Germline V gene lookup returns CDR1 MGHRA and CDR2 YSYEKL.

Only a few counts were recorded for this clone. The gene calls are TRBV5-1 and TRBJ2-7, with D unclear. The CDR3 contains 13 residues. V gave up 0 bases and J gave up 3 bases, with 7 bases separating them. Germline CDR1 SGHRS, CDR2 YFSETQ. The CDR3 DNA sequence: TGCGCCAGCAGCTTGGACAGCCTCTACGAGCAGTACTTC. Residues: CASSLDSLYEQYF.

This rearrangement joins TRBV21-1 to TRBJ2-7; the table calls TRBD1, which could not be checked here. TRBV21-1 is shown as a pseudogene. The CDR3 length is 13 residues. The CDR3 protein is CAVHRTASLEQYF. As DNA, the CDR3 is TGTGCCGTTCATCGGACAGCTAGCCTCGAGCAGTACTTC.

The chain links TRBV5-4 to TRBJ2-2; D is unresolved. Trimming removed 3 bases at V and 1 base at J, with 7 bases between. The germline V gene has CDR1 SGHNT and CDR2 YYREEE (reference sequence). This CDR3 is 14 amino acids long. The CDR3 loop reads CASSYDLNTGELFF. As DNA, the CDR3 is TGTGCCAGCAGCTATGACTTGAACACCGGGGAGCTGTTTTTT.

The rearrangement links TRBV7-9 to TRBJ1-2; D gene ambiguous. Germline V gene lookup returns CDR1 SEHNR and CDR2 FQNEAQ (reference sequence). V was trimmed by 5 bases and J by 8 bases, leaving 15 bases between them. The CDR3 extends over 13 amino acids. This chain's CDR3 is CASSRDYFGGYTF. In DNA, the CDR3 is TGTGCCAGCAGCCGGGATTACTTCGGCGGCTACACCTTC.

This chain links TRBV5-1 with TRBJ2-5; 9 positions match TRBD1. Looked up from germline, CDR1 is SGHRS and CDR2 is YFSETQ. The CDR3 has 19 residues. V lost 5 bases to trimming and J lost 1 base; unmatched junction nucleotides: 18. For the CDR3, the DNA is TGCGCCAGCAGTAAAGACAGGGGGTCTTTTCCCCCACTCCAAGAGACCCAGTACTTC. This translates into CASSKDRGSFPPLQETQYF.

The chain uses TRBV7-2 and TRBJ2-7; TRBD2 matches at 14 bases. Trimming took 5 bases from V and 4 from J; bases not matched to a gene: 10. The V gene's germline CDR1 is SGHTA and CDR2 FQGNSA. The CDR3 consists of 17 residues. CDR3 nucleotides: TGTGCCAGCAGCCTCGGGACTAGCGGGAGTCACGGGTACGAGCAGTACTTC. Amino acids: CASSLGTSGSHGYEQYF.

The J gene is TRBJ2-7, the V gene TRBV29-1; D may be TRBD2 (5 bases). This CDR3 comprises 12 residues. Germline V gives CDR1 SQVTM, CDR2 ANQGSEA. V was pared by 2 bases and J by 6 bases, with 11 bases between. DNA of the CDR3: TGCAGCGTTGAACTCACCGGAGGCGAGCAGTACTTC. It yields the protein CSVELTGGEQYF.

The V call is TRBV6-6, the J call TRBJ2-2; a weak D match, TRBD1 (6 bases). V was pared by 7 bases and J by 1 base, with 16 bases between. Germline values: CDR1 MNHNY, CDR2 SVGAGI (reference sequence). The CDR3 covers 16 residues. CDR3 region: CASTRGQRKNTGELFF. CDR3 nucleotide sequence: TGTGCCAGCACCAGGGGCCAGCGGAAGAACACCGGGGAGCTGTTTTTT.

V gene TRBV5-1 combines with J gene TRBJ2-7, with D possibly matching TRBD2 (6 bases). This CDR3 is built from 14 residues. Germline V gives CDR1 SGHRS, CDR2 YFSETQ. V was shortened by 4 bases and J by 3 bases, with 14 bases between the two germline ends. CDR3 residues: CASSRDGSLYEQYF. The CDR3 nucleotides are TGCGCCAGCAGCCGAGACGGGAGTCTCTACGAGCAGTACTTC.

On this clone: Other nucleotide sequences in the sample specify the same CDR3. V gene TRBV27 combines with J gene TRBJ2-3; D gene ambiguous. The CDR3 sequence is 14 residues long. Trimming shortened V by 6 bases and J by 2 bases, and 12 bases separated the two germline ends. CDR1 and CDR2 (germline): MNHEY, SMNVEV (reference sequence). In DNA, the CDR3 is TGTGCCAGCAGCTTTTCACGCAACACAGATACGCAGTATTTT. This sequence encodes CASSFSRNTDTQYF.

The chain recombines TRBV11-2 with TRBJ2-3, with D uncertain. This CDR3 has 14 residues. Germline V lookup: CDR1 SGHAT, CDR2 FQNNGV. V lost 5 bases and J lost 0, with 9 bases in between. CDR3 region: CASSPLTSTDTQYF. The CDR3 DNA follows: TGTGCCAGCAGCCCCCTAACTAGCACAGATACGCAGTATTTT.

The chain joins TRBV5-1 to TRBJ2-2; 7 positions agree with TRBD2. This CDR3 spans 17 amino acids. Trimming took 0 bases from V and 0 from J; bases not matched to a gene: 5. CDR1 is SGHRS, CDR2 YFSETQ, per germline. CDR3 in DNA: TGCGCCAGCAGCTTGGCCAGTGCGGGAGCGAACACCGGGGAGCTGTTTTTT. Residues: CASSLASAGANTGELFF. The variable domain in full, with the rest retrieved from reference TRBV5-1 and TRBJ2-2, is KAGVTQTPRYLIKTRGQQVTLSCSPISGHRSVSWYQQTPGQGLQFLFEYFSETQRNKGNFPGRFSGRQFSNSRSEMNVSTLELGDSALYLCASSLASAGANTGELFFGEGSRLTVL.

CDR3 sequence reads: CASSDHGTSYEQYF. For the CDR3, the DNA is TGTGCCAGTAGCGACCATGGGACGTCCTACGAGCAGTACTTC. This chain links TRBV19 with TRBJ2-7; either TRBD1 or TRBD2 may fit D (5 bases each). The V end was cut by 6 bases, the J end by 1 base, with 13 bases between. The CDR3 is made up of 14 amino acids. Per germline, CDR1 LNHDA and CDR2 SQIVND (reference sequence).

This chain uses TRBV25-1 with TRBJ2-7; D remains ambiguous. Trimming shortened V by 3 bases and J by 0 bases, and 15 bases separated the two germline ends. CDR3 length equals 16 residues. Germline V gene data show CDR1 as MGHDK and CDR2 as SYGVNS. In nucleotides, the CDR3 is TGTGCCAGCAGTGAGCCAGGACCTAGGAGCTCCTACGAGCAGTACTTC. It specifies CASSEPGPRSSYEQYF.

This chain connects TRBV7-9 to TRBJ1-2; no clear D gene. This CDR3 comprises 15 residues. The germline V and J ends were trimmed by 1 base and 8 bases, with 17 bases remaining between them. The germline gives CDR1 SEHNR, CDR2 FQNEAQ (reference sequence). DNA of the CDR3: TGTGCCAGCAGCTTAGACGGAGGGCCGAGTTTGGGCTACACCTTC. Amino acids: CASSLDGGPSLGYTF. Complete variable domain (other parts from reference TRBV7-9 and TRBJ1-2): DTGVSQNPRHKITKRGQNVTFRCDPISEHNRLYWYRQTLGQGPEFLTYFQNEAQLEKSRLLSDRFSAERPKGSFSTLEIQRTEQGDSAMYLCASSLDGGPSLGYTFGSGTRLTVV.

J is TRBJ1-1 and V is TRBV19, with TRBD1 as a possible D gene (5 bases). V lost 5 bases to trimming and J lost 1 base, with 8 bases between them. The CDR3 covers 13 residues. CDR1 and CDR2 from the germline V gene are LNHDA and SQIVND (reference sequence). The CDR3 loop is CASSAGKNTEAFF. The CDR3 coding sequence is TGTGCCAGTAGTGCAGGGAAGAACACTGAAGCTTTCTTT.

The CDR3 spells CASSSLGDSNTEAFF. The CDR3 nucleotides read TGTGCCAGCAGTTCCCTGGGTGACTCGAACACTGAAGCTTTCTTT. V usage is TRBV6-6 and J usage is TRBJ1-1; D remains unclear. The CDR3 consists of 15 residues. The germline V gene encodes CDR1 MNHNY and CDR2 SVGAGI (reference sequence). Trimming removed 4 bases at V and 1 base at J, with 13 bases between.

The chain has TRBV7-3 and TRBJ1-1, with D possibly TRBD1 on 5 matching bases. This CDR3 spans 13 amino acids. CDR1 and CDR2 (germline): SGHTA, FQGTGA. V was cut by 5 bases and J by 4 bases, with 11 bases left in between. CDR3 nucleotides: TGTGCCAGCAGCCGGGGGGATGGCACTGAAGCTTTCTTT. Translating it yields CASSRGDGTEAFF.

Here the CDR3 reads CASRPGQGTEAFF. The CDR3 nucleotides read TGTGCCAGTAGACCGGGACAGGGCACTGAAGCTTTCTTT. The chain couples TRBV19 to TRBJ1-1; TRBD1 matches 9 bases. Germline V gene sequence: CDR1 LNHDA, CDR2 SQIVND (reference sequence). There are 13 residues in the CDR3. With 6 bases clipped from V and 4 bases from J, the junction kept 3 bases outside the gene matches.

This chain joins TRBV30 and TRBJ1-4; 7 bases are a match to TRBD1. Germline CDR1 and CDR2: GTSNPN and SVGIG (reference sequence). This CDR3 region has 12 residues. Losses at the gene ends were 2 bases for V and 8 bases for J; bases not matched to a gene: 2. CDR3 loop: CAWSSTGEKLFF. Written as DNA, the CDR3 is TGTGCCTGGAGTTCGACAGGGGAAAAACTGTTTTTT.

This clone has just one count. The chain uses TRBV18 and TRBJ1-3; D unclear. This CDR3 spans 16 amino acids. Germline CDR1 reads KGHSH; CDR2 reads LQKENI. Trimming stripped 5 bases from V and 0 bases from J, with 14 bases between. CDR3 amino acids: CASSTGSSSSGNTIYF. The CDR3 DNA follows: TGTGCCAGCTCAACCGGGTCTTCCAGCTCTGGAAACACCATATATTTT.

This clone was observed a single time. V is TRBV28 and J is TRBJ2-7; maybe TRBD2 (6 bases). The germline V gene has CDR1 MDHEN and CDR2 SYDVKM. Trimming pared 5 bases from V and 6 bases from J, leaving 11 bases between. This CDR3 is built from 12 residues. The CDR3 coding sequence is TGTGCCAGCAGTAGGAGGGATGGCGAGCAGTACTTC. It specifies CASSRRDGEQYF.

CDR3 DNA sequence: TGTGCCACCCGGAGAGGAGGGGCCCGTCCGGACGAGCAGTACTTC. Protein product: CATRRGGARPDEQYF. The V gene is TRBV6-1, the J gene TRBJ2-7, with D possibly matching TRBD2 (6 bases). Trimming stripped 10 bases from V and 5 bases from J, with 24 bases between. The CDR3 sequence is 15 residues long. Per the germline V gene, CDR1 is MNHNS and CDR2 is SASEGT.

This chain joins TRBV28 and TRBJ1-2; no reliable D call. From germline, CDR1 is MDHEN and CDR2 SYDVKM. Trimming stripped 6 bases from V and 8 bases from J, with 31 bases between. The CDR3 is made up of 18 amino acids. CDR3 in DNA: TGTGCCAGCAGCCTCTGGGTTTTCTCGGATACGGCCACGGGGGGCTACACCTTC. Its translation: CASSLWVFSDTATGGYTF.

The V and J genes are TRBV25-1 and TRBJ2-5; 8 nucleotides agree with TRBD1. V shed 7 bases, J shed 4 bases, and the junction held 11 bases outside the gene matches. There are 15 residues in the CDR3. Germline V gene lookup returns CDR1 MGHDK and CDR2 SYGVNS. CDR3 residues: CASTVHRGTGETQYF. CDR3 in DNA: TGTGCCAGCACAGTCCACAGGGGGACAGGAGAGACCCAGTACTTC.

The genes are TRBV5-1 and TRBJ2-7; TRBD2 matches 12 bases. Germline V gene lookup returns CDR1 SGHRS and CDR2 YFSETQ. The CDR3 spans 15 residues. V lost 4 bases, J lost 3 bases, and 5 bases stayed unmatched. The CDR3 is CASSARTSGNYEQYF. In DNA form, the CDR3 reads TGCGCCAGCAGCGCCCGGACTAGCGGGAACTACGAGCAGTACTTC. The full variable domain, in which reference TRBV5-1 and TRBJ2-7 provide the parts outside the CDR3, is KAGVTQTPRYLIKTRGQQVTLSCSPISGHRSVSWYQQTPGQGLQFLFEYFSETQRNKGNFPGRFSGRQFSNSRSEMNVSTLELGDSALYLCASSARTSGNYEQYFGPGTRLTVT.